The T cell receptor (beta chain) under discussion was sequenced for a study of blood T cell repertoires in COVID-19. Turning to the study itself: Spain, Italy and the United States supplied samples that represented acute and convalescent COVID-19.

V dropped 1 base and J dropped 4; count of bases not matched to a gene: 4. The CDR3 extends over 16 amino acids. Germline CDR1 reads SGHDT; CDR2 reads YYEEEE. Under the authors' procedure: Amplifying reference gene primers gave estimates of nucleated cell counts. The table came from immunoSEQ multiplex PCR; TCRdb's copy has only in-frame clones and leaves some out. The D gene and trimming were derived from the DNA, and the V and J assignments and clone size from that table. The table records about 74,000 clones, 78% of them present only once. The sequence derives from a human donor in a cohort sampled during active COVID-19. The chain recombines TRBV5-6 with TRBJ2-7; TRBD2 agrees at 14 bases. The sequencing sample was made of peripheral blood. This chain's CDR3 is CASSLLGLAGVYEQYF. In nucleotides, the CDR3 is TGTGCCAGCAGCTTGTTGGGACTAGCGGGAGTTTACGAGCAGTACTTC.